What follows are 11 T cell receptor beta chains derived from one specimen sequenced in a study of T cell responses to AZD1222 COVID-19 vaccine. TCRdb's copy holds only in-frame clones and misses some; the assay was immunoSEQ multiplex PCR. The repertoire has 150,000 or so clones, just over 90% of them found once; the top ten carry approximately 1.6%. Sequencing used peripheral blood, obtained on day 0 of AZD1222 vaccination. These receptors were taken from an adult in good health.

V gene TRBV30 combines with J gene TRBJ1-5; 7 nucleotides line up with TRBD1. V shed 2 bases and J 11 bases; nucleotides not matched to a gene: 6. In germline, CDR1 is GTSNPN, CDR2 SVGIG (reference sequence). The CDR3 has 12 residues. The CDR3 DNA follows: TGTGCCTGGAGTCCCCAAGGACAGGCCCAGCATTTT. This codes for CAWSPQGQAQHF.

This clone has only a few counts. V gene TRBV27 combines with J gene TRBJ2-1; 9 bases fit TRBD2. Germline lookup yields CDR1 MNHEY and CDR2 SMNVEV (reference sequence). The CDR3 has 15 residues. The V and J ends lost 5 bases and 7 bases, in that order; junction bases with no gene match: 9. CDR3 coding DNA: TGTGCCAGCAGTCAGGCAGCGGGGGGAGGGAATGAGCAGTTCTTC. Protein: CASSQAAGGGNEQFF.

The V gene is TRBV18, the J gene TRBJ2-7; 8 bases agree with TRBD2. Germline V gene data show CDR1 as KGHSH and CDR2 as LQKENI. The CDR3 is 17 amino acids. After removal of 2 bases from V and 2 bases from J, the junction contained 11 bases not matched to a gene. The CDR3 coding sequence is TGTGCCAGCTCACCAGCCAGCGGGGGAAAATCGCCCTACGAGCAGTACTTC. Amino acid sequence: CASSPASGGKSPYEQYF. Together with reference TRBV18 and TRBJ2-7, the CDR3 gives the full variable domain: NAGVMQNPRHLVRRRGQEARLRCSPMKGHSHVYWYRQLPEEGLKFMVYLQKENIIDESGMPKERFSAEFPKEGPSILRIQQVVRGDSAAYFCASSPASGGKSPYEQYFGPGTRLTVT.

The J gene is TRBJ1-1, the V gene TRBV10-1; D ambiguous. The CDR3 runs to 18 residues. Germline CDR1 WNHNN, CDR2 SYGVQD (reference sequence). V was cut by 5 bases and J by 0 bases, with 22 bases left in between. CDR3 DNA: TGCGCCAGCAGTCGTTCAGGCCTGGGTGGGAAGATGAACACTGAAGCTTTCTTT. Translation: CASSRSGLGGKMNTEAFF.

J is TRBJ2-1 and V is TRBV11-2; 12 nucleotides match TRBD2. V shed 3 bases, J shed 10 bases, and the junction held 7 bases outside the gene matches. The V gene's germline CDR1 is SGHAT and CDR2 FQNNGV. The CDR3 runs 15 residues. The CDR3, as DNA: TGTGCCAGCAGCTTTACTAGCGGGGGGTCGGTCGAGCAGTTCTTC. Its translation: CASSFTSGGSVEQFF.

This chain connects TRBV27 to TRBJ2-7; D possibly uses TRBD1 or TRBD2 (6 bases each). CDR1 is MNHEY and CDR2 is SMNVEV in the germline V gene (reference sequence). The CDR3 spans 14 residues. The germline V and J ends were trimmed by 5 bases and 5 bases, with 16 bases remaining between them. The CDR3 here is CASSTGTGRHEQYF. The CDR3 nucleotides read TGTGCCAGCAGTACTGGAACAGGGAGGCACGAGCAGTACTTC.

This chain uses TRBV11-3 with TRBJ1-2; 11 positions agree with TRBD1. Looked up from germline, CDR1 is SGHNT and CDR2 is YENEEA. J was trimmed by 10 bases and V by 4 bases; bases with no gene match: 8. This CDR3 spans 14 amino acids. CDR3 sequence (DNA): TGTGCCAGCAGCTCGCCCGGGACAGGGGGGGACTACACCTTC. It is translated as CASSSPGTGGDYTF. Full variable domain (missing parts from reference TRBV11-3 and TRBJ1-2): EAGVVQSPRYKIIEKKQPVAFWCNPISGHNTLYWYLQNLGQGPELLIRYENEEAVDDSQLPKDRFSAERLKGVDSTLKIQPAELGDSAVYLCASSSPGTGGDYTFGSGTRLTVV.

The chain joins TRBV7-3 to TRBJ2-1; no firm D call. Germline V gene data show CDR1 as SGHTA and CDR2 as FQGTGA. The CDR3 spans 13 residues. V lost 5 bases to trimming and J lost 9 bases, with 14 bases between them. The CDR3 region has the DNA TGTGCCAGCAGCCCCCAAGGAGTCGGTGAGCAGTTCTTC. Residues: CASSPQGVGEQFF. The complete variable domain, with remaining parts taken from reference TRBV7-3 and TRBJ2-1, reads GAGVSQTPSNKVTEKGKYVELRCDPISGHTALYWYRQSLGQGPEFLIYFQGTGAADDSGLPNDRFFAVRPEGSVSTLKIQRTERGDSAVYLCASSPQGVGEQFFGPGTRLTVL.

This chain uses TRBV5-4 with TRBJ2-1, with TRBD1 as a possible D gene (6 bases). Germline V gene sequence: CDR1 SGHNT, CDR2 YYREEE (reference sequence). Trimming stripped 5 bases from V and 2 bases from J, with 11 bases between. CDR3 size: 14 residues. The CDR3 DNA reads TGTGCCAGCAGTTCGACAGGACCCTACAATGAGCAGTTCTTC. This translates into CASSSTGPYNEQFF.

This sequence joins TRBV28 and TRBJ2-7, with no clear D. This CDR3 is 11 amino acids long. Germline CDR1 reads MDHEN; CDR2 reads SYDVKM. The V end was cut by 7 bases, the J end by 3 bases, with 7 bases between. CDR3 in DNA: TGTGCCAGCACATCCAACTACGAGCAGTACTTC. This codes for CASTSNYEQYF.

The chain recombines TRBV5-6 with TRBJ1-3; D might be TRBD1 (5 bases). V lost 4 bases to trimming and J lost 4 bases, with 12 bases between them. Germline CDR1 SGHDT, CDR2 YYEEEE. The CDR3 has 14 amino acids. The CDR3 spells CASSPRPGGNTIYF. CDR3 DNA: TGTGCCAGCAGCCCAAGACCAGGGGGAAACACCATATATTTT. The variable domain in full, with the rest retrieved from reference TRBV5-6 and TRBJ1-3, is DAGVTQSPTHLIKTRGQQVTLRCSPKSGHDTVSWYQQALGQGPQFIFQYYEEEERQRGNFPDRFSGHQFPNYSSELNVNALLLGDSALYLCASSPRPGGNTIYFGEGSWLTVV.